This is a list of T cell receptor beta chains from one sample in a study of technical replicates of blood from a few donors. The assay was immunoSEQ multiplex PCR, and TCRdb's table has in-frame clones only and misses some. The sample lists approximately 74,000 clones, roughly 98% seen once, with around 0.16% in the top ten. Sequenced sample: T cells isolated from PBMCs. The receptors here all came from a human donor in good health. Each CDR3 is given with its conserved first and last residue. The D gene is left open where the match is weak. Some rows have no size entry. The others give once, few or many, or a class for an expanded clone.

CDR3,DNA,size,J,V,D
CANIAGGPAETQYF,TGCGCCAACATAGCGGGAGGGCCGGCGGAGACCCAGTACTTC,NA,TRBJ2-5,TRBV4-1,TRBD2
CASSLSSGGNEQFF,TGTGCCAGCAGTTTATCTAGCGGGGGGAATGAGCAGTTCTTC,NA,TRBJ2-1,TRBV27,TRBD2
CASSPDSGSGNTIYF,TGCGCCAGCAGCCCGGACAGTGGCTCTGGAAACACCATATATTTT,NA,TRBJ1-3,TRBV5-1,NA
CASRDRDTRGGYTF,TGTGCCAGTAGGGACCGGGACACGAGGGGAGGCTACACCTTC,NA,TRBJ1-2,TRBV19,NA
CASSDPGTGYYEQYF,TGTGCCAGCAGTGACCCCGGGACAGGATACTACGAGCAGTACTTC,once,TRBJ2-7,TRBV6-1,TRBD1
CASSISPSGNYEQYF,TGTGCCAGTAGTATCTCTCCTAGCGGCAACTACGAGCAGTACTTC,NA,TRBJ2-7,TRBV19,TRBD2
CASSLGLAGAYYEQYF,TGCGCCAGCAGCTTGGGACTAGCGGGGGCCTACTACGAGCAGTACTTC,NA,TRBJ2-7,TRBV5-1,TRBD2
CASSHPGGGRGNFSYNSPLHF,TGCGCCAGCAGCCACCCGGGGGGTGGCAGGGGAAATTTCTCCTATAATTCACCCCTCCACTTT,NA,TRBJ1-6,TRBV4-1,NA
CASSIKGAPEAFF,TGTGCCAGTAGTATCAAGGGGGCCCCTGAAGCTTTCTTT,NA,TRBJ1-1,TRBV19,TRBD1
CATSRDLGYPYQETQYF,TGTGCCACCAGCAGAGATCTGGGCTATCCGTACCAAGAGACCCAGTACTTC,NA,TRBJ2-5,TRBV15,NA
CASSYFSGGVNYGYTF,TGTGCCAGCAGTTACTTCTCAGGGGGCGTTAACTATGGCTACACCTTC,once,TRBJ1-2,TRBV6-5,TRBD1
CASSVGDRVTNEQFF,TGTGCCAGCAGCGTAGGAGACAGGGTTACCAATGAGCAGTTCTTC,NA,TRBJ2-1,TRBV9,TRBD1
CASSLTQGSYNEQFF,TGTGCCAGCAGCTTAACGCAGGGGTCCTACAATGAGCAGTTCTTC,NA,TRBJ2-1,TRBV7-3,NA
CASKLWPLSDGNQPQHF,TGTGCCAGCAAGTTATGGCCCCTAAGTGATGGCAATCAGCCCCAGCATTTT,NA,TRBJ1-5,TRBV28,NA
CASTPRVRAGNTGELFF,TGTGCTAGCACCCCCCGGGTTCGGGCGGGAAACACCGGGGAGCTGTTTTTT,NA,TRBJ2-2,TRBV7-7,NA
CASSPDPLQMTYEQYF,TGCGCCAGCAGCCCCGATCCCTTACAGATGACCTACGAGCAGTACTTC,NA,TRBJ2-7,TRBV4-1,NA
CASSPTSQGNYGYTF,TGCGCCAGCAGCCCTACCTCCCAGGGGAACTATGGCTACACCTTC,NA,TRBJ1-2,TRBV4-1,NA
CASSKVGGCRTDTQYF,TGTGCCAGCAGCAAAGTTGGGGGGTGCCGCACAGATACGCAGTATTTT,NA,TRBJ2-3,TRBV21-1,NA
CASTPKYGREGSYEQYF,TGTGCCAGCACACCTAAGTACGGGAGGGAAGGATCTTACGAGCAGTACTTC,NA,TRBJ2-7,TRBV28,TRBD2
CASSQDWGDEQFF,TGTGCCAGCAGCCAAGATTGGGGCGATGAGCAGTTCTTC,NA,TRBJ2-1,TRBV14,NA